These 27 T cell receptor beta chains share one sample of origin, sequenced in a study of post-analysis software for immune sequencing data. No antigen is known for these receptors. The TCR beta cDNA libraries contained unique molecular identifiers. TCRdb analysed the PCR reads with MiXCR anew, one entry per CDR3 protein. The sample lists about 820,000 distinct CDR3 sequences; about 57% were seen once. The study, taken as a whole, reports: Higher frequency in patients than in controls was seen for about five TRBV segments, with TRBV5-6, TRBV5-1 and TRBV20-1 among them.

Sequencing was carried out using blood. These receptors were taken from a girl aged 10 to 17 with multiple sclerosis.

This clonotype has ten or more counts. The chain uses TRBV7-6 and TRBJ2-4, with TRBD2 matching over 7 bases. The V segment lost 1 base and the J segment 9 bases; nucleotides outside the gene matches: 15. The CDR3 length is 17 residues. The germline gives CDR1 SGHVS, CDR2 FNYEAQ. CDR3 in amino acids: CASSLESSGYHPSIQYF. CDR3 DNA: TGTGCCAGCAGCTTAGAGTCTAGCGGCTACCACCCCAGCATTCAGTACTTC.

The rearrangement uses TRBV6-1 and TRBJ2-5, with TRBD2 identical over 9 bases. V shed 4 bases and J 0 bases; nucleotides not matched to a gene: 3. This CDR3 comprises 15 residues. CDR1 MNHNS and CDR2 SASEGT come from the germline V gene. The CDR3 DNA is TGTGCCAGCAGTGGCTTAGCGGGGGACCAAGAGACCCAGTACTTC. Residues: CASSGLAGDQETQYF.

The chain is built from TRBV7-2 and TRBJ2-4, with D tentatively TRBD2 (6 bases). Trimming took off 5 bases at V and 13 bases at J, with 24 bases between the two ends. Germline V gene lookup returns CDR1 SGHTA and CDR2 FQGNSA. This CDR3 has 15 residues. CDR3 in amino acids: CASSPRRTTGGEQYF. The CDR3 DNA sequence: TGTGCCAGCAGCCCACGACGTACTACCGGCGGGGAGCAGTACTTC.

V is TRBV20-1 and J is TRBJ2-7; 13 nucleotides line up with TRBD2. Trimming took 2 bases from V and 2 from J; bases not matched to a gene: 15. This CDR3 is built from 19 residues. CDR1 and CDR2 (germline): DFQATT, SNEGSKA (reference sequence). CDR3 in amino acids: CSARPPKGLAGSWTYEQYF. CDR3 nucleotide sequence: TGCAGTGCTAGACCCCCCAAGGGACTAGCGGGATCATGGACCTACGAGCAGTACTTC.

The CDR3 loop is CSARSTTAGLVPQHF. The DNA of the CDR3 is TGCAGTGCACGCAGTACGACCGCCGGGTTGGTGCCCCAGCATTTT. J is TRBJ1-5 and V is TRBV20-1, with D unresolved. The germline V and J ends were trimmed by 6 bases and 9 bases, with 24 bases remaining between them. This CDR3 contains 15 residues. Germline CDR1 reads DFQATT; CDR2 reads SNEGSKA (reference sequence).

In nucleotides, the CDR3 is TGTGCCAGCACCCATAGCGGGAGAAACAATGAGCAGTTCTTC. It is translated as CASTHSGRNNEQFF. The chain joins TRBV25-1 to TRBJ2-1; 9 bases agree with TRBD2. Unmatched junction bases numbered 6, after V lost 7 bases and J lost 5 bases. Germline V gives CDR1 MGHDK, CDR2 SYGVNS. The CDR3 spans 14 residues. Supplemented by reference TRBV25-1 and TRBJ2-1, the full variable domain reads EADIYQTPRYLVIGTGKKITLECSQTMGHDKMYWYQQDPGMELHLIHYSYGVNSTEKGDLSSESTVSRIRTEHFPLTLESARPSHTSQYLCASTHSGRNNEQFFGPGTRLTVL.

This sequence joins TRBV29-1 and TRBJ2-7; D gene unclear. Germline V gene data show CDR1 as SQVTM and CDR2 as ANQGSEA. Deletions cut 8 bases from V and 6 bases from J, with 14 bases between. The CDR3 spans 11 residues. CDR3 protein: CSCTIGSEQYF. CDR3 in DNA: TGCAGCTGTACTATAGGATCCGAGCAGTACTTC.

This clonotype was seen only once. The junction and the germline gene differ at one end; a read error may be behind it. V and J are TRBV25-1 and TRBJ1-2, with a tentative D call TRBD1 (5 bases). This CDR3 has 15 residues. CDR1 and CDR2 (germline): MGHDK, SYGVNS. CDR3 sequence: CASSDYWDRRGGCTF. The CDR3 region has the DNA TGTGCCAGCAGTGATTATTGGGACCGGAGGGGAGGCTGCACCTTC.

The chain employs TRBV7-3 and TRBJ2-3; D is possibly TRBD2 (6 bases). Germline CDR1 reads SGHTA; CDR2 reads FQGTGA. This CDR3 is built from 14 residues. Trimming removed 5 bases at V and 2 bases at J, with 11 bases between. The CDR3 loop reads CASSQDYFTDTQYF. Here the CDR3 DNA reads TGTGCCAGCAGCCAGGACTATTTCACAGATACGCAGTATTTT.

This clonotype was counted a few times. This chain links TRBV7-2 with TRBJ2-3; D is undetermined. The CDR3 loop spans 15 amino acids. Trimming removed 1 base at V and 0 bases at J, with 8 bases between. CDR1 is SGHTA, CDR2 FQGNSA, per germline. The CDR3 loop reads CASSLGPPSTDTQYF. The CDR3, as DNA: TGTGCCAGCAGCTTAGGGCCCCCTAGCACAGATACGCAGTATTTT.

CDR3 in DNA: TGCGCCAGCAGCTTGGGCGGGGGGGCCCTCGCAGATACGCAGTATTTT. Translating it yields CASSLGGGALADTQYF. The rearrangement joins TRBV5-1 to TRBJ2-3; 9 bases line up with TRBD2. Unmatched junction bases numbered 6, after V lost 0 bases and J lost 4 bases. The CDR3 spans 16 residues. The germline CDR1 and CDR2 sequences are SGHRS and YFSETQ.

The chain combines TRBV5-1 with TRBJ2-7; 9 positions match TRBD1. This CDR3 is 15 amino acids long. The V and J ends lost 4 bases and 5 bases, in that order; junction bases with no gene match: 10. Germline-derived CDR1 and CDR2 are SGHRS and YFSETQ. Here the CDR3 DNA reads TGCGCCAGCAGCGTGACCGACAGGGGGTGGCACGAGCAGTACTTC. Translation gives CASSVTDRGWHEQYF.

CDR3 in amino acids: CSASHVTNTEAFF. The CDR3 DNA reads TGCAGTGCTAGCCACGTGACGAACACTGAAGCTTTCTTT. The chain joins TRBV20-1 to TRBJ1-1; D call uncertain. Germline V gene sequence: CDR1 DFQATT, CDR2 SNEGSKA (reference sequence). The CDR3 sequence is 13 residues long. Between the trimmed V and J ends, which lost 3 bases and 1 base, there was a span of 9 bases.

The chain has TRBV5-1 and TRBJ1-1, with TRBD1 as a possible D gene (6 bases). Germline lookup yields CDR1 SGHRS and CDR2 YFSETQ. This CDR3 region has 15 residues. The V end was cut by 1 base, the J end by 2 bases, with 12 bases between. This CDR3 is CASSLRAGVNTEAFF. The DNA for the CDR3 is TGCGCCAGCAGCTTGAGGGCAGGGGTAAACACTGAAGCTTTCTTT.

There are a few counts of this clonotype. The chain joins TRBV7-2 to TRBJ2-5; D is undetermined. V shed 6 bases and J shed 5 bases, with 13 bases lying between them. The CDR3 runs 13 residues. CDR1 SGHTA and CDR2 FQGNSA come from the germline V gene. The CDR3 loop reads CASSLRVPETQYF. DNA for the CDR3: TGTGCCAGCAGTTTAAGGGTCCCGGAGACCCAGTACTTC.

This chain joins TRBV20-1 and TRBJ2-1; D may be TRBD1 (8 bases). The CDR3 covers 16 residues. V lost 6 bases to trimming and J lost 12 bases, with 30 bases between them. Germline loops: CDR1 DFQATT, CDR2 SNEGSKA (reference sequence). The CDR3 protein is CSARPATGGGLRVQFF. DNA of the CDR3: TGCAGTGCGAGACCTGCTACAGGGGGGGGGCTTAGGGTGCAGTTCTTC.

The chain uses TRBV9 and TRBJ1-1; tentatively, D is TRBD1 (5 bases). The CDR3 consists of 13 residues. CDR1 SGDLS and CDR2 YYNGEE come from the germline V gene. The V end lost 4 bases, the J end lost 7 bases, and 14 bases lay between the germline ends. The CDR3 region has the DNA TGTGCCAGCAGCCCCCACCCGACAGATGAAGCTTTCTTT. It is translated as CASSPHPTDEAFF.

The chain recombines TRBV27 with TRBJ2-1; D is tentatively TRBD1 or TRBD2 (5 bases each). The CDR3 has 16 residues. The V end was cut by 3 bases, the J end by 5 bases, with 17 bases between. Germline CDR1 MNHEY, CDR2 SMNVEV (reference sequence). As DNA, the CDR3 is TGTGCCAGCAGTTTCCGACCGGGACCTTACAACAATGAGCAGTTCTTC. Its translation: CASSFRPGPYNNEQFF.

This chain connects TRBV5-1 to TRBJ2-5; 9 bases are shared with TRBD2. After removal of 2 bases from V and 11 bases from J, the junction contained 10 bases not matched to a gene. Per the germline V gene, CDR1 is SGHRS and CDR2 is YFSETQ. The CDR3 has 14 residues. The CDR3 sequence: CASSFLAGYNEQYF. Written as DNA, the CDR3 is TGCGCCAGCAGCTTCCTAGCGGGATACAATGAGCAGTACTTC.

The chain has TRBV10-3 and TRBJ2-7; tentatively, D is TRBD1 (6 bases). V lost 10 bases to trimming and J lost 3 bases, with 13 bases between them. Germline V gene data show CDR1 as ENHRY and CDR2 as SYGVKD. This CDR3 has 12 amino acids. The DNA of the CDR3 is TGTGCCAGCCGGGACATAGTCTACGAGCAGTACTTC. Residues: CASRDIVYEQYF.

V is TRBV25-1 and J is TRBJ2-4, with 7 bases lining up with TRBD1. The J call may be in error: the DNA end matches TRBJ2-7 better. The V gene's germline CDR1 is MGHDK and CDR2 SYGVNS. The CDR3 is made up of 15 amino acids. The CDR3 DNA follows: TGTGCCAGCAGGAACAGACAGGGAAGTACCTACGAGCAGTACTTC. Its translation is CASRNRQGSTYEQYF.

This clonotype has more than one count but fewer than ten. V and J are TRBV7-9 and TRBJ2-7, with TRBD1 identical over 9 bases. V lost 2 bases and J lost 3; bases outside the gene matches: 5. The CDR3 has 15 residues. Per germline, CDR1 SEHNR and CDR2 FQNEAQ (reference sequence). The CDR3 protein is CASSLPGQGIYEQYF. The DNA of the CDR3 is TGTGCCAGCAGCTTACCGGGACAGGGAATCTACGAGCAGTACTTC.

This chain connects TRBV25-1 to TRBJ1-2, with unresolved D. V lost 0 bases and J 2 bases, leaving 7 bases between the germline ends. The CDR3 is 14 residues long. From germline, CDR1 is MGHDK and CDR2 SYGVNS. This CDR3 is CASSEYKGNYGYTF. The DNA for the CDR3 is TGTGCCAGCAGTGAATATAAGGGAAACTATGGCTACACCTTC.

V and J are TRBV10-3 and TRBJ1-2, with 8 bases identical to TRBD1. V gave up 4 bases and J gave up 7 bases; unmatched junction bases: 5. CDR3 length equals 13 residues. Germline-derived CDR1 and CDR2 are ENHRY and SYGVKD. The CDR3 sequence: CAISGVQGVGYTF. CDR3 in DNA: TGTGCCATCAGTGGTGTACAGGGGGTTGGCTACACCTTC.

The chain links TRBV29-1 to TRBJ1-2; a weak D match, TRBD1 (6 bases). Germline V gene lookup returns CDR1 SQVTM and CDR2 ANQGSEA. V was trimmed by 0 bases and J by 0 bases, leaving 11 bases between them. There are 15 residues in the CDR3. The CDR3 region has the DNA TGCAGCGTTGAAGATCCAGGGACATCTAACTATGGCTACACCTTC. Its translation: CSVEDPGTSNYGYTF.

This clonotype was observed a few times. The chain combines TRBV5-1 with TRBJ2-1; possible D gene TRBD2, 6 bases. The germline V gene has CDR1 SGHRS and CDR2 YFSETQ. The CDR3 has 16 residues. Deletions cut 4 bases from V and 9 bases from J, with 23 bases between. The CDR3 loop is CASSAPTGTGNPEQFF. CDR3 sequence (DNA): TGCGCCAGCAGCGCCCCCACCGGGACTGGAAACCCTGAGCAGTTCTTC.

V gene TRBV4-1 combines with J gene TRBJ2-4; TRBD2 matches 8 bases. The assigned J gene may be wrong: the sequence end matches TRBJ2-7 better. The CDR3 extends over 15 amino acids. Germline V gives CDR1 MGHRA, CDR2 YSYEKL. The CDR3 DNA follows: TGCGCCAGCAGCCCTCAGCGGGAGACAACCTACGAGCAGTACTTC. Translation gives CASSPQRETTYEQYF.